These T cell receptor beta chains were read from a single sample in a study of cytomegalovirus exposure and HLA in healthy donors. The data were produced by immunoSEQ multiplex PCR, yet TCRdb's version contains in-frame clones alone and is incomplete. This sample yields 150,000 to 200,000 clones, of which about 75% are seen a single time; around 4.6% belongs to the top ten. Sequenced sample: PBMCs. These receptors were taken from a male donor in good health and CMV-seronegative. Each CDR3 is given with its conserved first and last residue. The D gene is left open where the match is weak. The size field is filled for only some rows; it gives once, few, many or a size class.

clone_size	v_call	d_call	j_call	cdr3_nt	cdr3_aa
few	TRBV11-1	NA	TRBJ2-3	TGTGCCAGCAGCTTAGGTTCCGGGGATCGGGCAGATACGCAGTATTTT	CASSLGSGDRADTQYF
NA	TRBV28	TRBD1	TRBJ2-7	TGTGCCAGCAGTTTAGGGGACAGGGCCCACGAGCAGTACTTC	CASSLGDRAHEQYF
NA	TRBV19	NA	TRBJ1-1	TGTGCCAGTAGTACACAGGGTAACACTGAAGCTTTCTTT	CASSTQGNTEAFF
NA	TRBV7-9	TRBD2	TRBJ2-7	TGTGCCAGCAGCTCCCCCCGGACTAGCGGGCTTTACGAGCAGTACTTC	CASSSPRTSGLYEQYF
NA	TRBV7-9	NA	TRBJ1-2	TGTGCCAGCAGCCCTCGGGAGAATGGCTACACCTTC	CASSPRENGYTF
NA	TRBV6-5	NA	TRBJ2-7	TGTGCCAGCAGTTACGGCAGGGGCGAGCAGTACTTC	CASSYGRGEQYF
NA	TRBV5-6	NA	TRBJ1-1	TGTGCCAGCAGCTTTGGGTGGGGGGGGGACACTGAAGCTTTCTTT	CASSFGWGGDTEAFF
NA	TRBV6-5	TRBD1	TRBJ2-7	TGTGCCAGCAGTCGCCGGGACAGGGCCTACGAGCAGTACTTC	CASSRRDRAYEQYF
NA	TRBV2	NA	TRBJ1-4	TGTGCCAGCAAGAGGGCTGCCTCGAATGAAAAACTGTTTTTT	CASKRAASNEKLFF
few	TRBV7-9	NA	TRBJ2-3	TGTGCCAGCAGCGCCGGTGGAGATACGCAGTATTTT	CASSAGGDTQYF
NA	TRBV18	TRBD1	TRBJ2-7	TGTGCCAGCTCACTTCGACAGGGGGCCTACGAGCAGTACTTC	CASSLRQGAYEQYF
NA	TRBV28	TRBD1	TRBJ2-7	TGTGCCAGCAGTTCCCCGACAGGGCACTACGAGCAGTACTTC	CASSSPTGHYEQYF
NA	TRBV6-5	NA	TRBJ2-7	TGTGCCAGCAGTTACTCGAGTCTAGAGTTGGTCGAGCAGTACTTC	CASSYSSLELVEQYF
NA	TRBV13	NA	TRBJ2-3	TGTGCCAGCAGCCCTAGGCCACAGGGAGATACGCAGTATTTT	CASSPRPQGDTQYF
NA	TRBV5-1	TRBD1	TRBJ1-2	TGCGCCAGCAGCTTGGGGACAGGGGGCGTAAATTGGTATGGCTACACCTTC	CASSLGTGGVNWYGYTF
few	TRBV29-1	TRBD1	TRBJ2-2	TGCAGCGCCGCAGGGACAGGGTGGTCCGGGGAGCTGTTTTTT	CSAAGTGWSGELFF
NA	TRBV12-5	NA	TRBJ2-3	TGTGCTAGTGGTCTCCCGCCAGACTTGCCGTCGACAGATACGCAGTATTTT	CASGLPPDLPSTDTQYF
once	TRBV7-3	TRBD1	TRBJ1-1	TGTGCCAGCAGCCCAGGGGGCGGGTACACTGAAGCTTTCTTT	CASSPGGGYTEAFF
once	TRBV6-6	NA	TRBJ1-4	TGTGCCAGCAGTTACGGAGGGGGGGCGACTAATGAAAAACTGTTTTTT	CASSYGGGATNEKLFF
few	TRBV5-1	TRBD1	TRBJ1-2	TGCGCCAGCAGCTTGGGGGACAGAAACTATGGCTACACCTTC	CASSLGDRNYGYTF
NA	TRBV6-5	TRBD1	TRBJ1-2	TGTGCCAGCAGATGGACAGGAGACGATGGCTACACCTTC	CASRWTGDDGYTF
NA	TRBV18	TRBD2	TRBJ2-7	TGTGCCAGCTCACCAGGACTAGCGGGGGGCGAGCAGTACTTC	CASSPGLAGGEQYF
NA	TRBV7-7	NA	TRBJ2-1	TGTGCCAGCAGCTTGAGCTCCTACAATGAGCAGTTCTTC	CASSLSSYNEQFF
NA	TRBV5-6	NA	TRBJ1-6	TGTGCCAGCAGCTCAACTCCGAATTCACCCCTCCACTTT	CASSSTPNSPLHF
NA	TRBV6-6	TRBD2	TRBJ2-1	TGTGCCAGCAGCGGGAGGGCCCGGGAGCAGTTCTTC	CASSGRAREQFF
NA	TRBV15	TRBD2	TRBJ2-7	TGTGCCACCAGCAGAGAGGGCGGGAGCATCCACGAGCAGTACTTC	CATSREGGSIHEQYF